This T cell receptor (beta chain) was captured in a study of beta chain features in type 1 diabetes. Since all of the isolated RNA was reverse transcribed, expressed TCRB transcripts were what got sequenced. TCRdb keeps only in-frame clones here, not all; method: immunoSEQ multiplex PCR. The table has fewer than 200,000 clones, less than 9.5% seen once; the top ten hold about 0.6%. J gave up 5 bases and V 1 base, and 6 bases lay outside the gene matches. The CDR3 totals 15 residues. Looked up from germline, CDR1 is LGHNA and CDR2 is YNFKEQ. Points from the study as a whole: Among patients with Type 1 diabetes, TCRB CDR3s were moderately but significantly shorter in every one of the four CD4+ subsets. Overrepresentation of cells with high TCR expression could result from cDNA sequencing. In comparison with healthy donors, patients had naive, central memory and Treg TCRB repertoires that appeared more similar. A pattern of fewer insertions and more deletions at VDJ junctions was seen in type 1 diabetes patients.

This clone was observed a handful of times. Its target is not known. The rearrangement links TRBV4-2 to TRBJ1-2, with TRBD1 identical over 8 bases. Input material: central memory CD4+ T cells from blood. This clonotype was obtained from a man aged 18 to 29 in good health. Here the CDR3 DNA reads TGTGCCAGCAGCCAAGTTACAGGGGGAAATTATGGCTACACCTTC. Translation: CASSQVTGGNYGYTF.